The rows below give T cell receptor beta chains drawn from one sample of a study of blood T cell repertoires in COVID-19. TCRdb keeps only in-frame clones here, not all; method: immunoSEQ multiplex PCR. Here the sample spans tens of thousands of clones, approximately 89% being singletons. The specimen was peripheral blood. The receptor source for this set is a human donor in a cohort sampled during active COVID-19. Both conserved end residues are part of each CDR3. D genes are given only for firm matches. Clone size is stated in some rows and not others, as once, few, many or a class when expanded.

TGTGCCAGCAGCCGTCTCTCGGACAGGTATAATGAGCAGTTCTTC,CASSRLSDRYNEQFF,TRBD1,NA,TRBJ2-1,15,TRBV16
TGTGCCAGCAGTCTCTCGACAGGTTCCTACGAGCAGTACTTC,CASSLSTGSYEQYF,NA,NA,TRBJ2-7,14,TRBV27
TGTGCCAGCAGCCTTACCGGACAGCTCACCGGGGAGCTGTTTTTT,CASSLTGQLTGELFF,NA,NA,TRBJ2-2,15,TRBV9
TGCGCCAGCAGCTTGCTAAAGGGGGCGAGGGGAAACACCATATATTTT,CASSLLKGARGNTIYF,TRBD1,NA,TRBJ1-3,16,TRBV5-1
TGTGCCAGCAGTTATCCGGGGACCTACGAGCAGTACTTC,CASSYPGTYEQYF,NA,few,TRBJ2-7,13,TRBV6-5
TGTGCCAGCAGCCTGCGACAGAGCATGAACACTGAAGCTTTCTTT,CASSLRQSMNTEAFF,NA,NA,TRBJ1-1,15,TRBV7-6
TGTGCCAGCGTCGGAGATCGGACATGGAATGAGCAGTTCTTC,CASVGDRTWNEQFF,NA,NA,TRBJ2-1,14,TRBV27
TGTGCCAGCAGCTCACAGGGGAGCACTGAAGCTTTCTTT,CASSSQGSTEAFF,TRBD1,NA,TRBJ1-1,13,TRBV27
TGTGCCAGTACTAGCGACACCGGGGAGCTGTTTTTT,CASTSDTGELFF,TRBD2,NA,TRBJ2-2,12,TRBV18
TGCGCCAGCAGTCAATCCGGGACAGGGTACAATGAGCAGTTCTTC,CASSQSGTGYNEQFF,TRBD1,NA,TRBJ2-1,15,TRBV5-1
TGTGCCAGCAGTGGGGGGGTGGCGGAGCTGTTTTTT,CASSGGVAELFF,NA,NA,TRBJ2-2,12,TRBV25-1
TGTGCCAGCAGCCTGCGGGACAGGGGGGTGATACCCGGGGAGCTGTTTTTT,CASSLRDRGVIPGELFF,TRBD1,once,TRBJ2-2,17,TRBV7-8
TGTGCCAGCAGTTACTTTGAGAACAATGAGCAGTTCTTC,CASSYFENNEQFF,NA,NA,TRBJ2-1,13,TRBV6-5
TGTGCCAGCAGCTTATACGGGAATCAGCCCCAGCATTTT,CASSLYGNQPQHF,NA,few,TRBJ1-5,13,TRBV7-9
TGTGCCAGTACCCCCAGGGCCATGAACACTGAAGCTTTCTTT,CASTPRAMNTEAFF,NA,NA,TRBJ1-1,14,TRBV7-9
TGTGCCTGCATACTAGCGGGACAGTCAGATACGCAGTATTTT,CACILAGQSDTQYF,TRBD2,NA,TRBJ2-3,14,TRBV30
TGTGCCAGCAGCTTGCAGGGGTCGGGTGGCTATGGCTACACCTTC,CASSLQGSGGYGYTF,NA,NA,TRBJ1-2,15,TRBV7-2
TGTGCCGCCCTCCCGGGGGCCTACGAGCAGTACTTC,CAALPGAYEQYF,NA,NA,TRBJ2-7,12,TRBV6-4
TGTGCCAGCAGCCCGAGGGACAGCCGCTATGGCTACACCTTC,CASSPRDSRYGYTF,TRBD1,NA,TRBJ1-2,14,TRBV13
TGTGCCAGCAGCCCCAGACAGGACTATGGCTACACCTTC,CASSPRQDYGYTF,NA,NA,TRBJ1-2,13,TRBV11-2
TGCGCCAGTAGAACAGGGGTTGTGGATGAAAAACTGTTTTTT,CASRTGVVDEKLFF,TRBD1,NA,TRBJ1-4,14,TRBV4-3
TGTGCCAGCAGCTTTGGGGGGGCCTTGGGGGCTAACTATGGCTACACCTTC,CASSFGGALGANYGYTF,NA,NA,TRBJ1-2,17,TRBV5-4
TGTGCCAGCAGCCAAGTCGGGGGCACTGAAGCTTTCTTT,CASSQVGGTEAFF,NA,once,TRBJ1-1,13,TRBV3-1/TRBV3-2
TGTGCCAGCAGTGTTAGCGGGGCGATCTACAATGAGCAGTTCTTC,CASSVSGAIYNEQFF,TRBD2,NA,TRBJ2-1,15,TRBV6-4
TGTGCCAGCACCCCGACAGAATCCTACGAGCAGTACTTC,CASTPTESYEQYF,NA,once,TRBJ2-7,13,TRBV6-6
TGTGCCAGCAGCCCCATAGGGGGTCCTTCTGAAGCTTTCTTT,CASSPIGGPSEAFF,NA,NA,TRBJ1-1,14,TRBV9
TGTGCCAGCAGCCGAGACAGGGCAGATACGCAGTATTTT,CASSRDRADTQYF,TRBD1,NA,TRBJ2-3,13,TRBV3-1/TRBV3-2
TGTGCTAGTGGTAGGGGACAGCCTGGAAACACCATATATTTT,CASGRGQPGNTIYF,TRBD1,NA,TRBJ1-3,14,TRBV12-5
TGTGCCAGCAGCTTAGCGTCTAGCGGGGGGGCGAGGAATGAGCAGTTCTTC,CASSLASSGGARNEQFF,TRBD2,NA,TRBJ2-1,17,TRBV7-3
TGTGCTAGCAGCTTATCTCAGGGGGCTGGAAACACCATATATTTT,CASSLSQGAGNTIYF,TRBD1,NA,TRBJ1-3,15,TRBV7-7
TGCGCCAGCGCAACATTGGGAGGTGAGACCCAGTACTTC,CASATLGGETQYF,NA,NA,TRBJ2-5,13,TRBV4-1
TGCAGTGCTAGTAACCCCGGTACTGAAGCTTTCTTT,CSASNPGTEAFF,NA,NA,TRBJ1-1,12,TRBV20-1
TGTGCCAGCAGTTTATTCGGCGGAACCGGGGAGCTGTTTTTT,CASSLFGGTGELFF,NA,NA,TRBJ2-2,14,TRBV28
TGTGCCAGCAGCTTAGATAGGGGGTTAGTGTCTTTCTTT,CASSLDRGLVSFF,NA,NA,TRBJ1-1,13,TRBV11-2
TGTGCCAGTACTGCTACCGGGGGCACTGAAGCTTTCTTT,CASTATGGTEAFF,NA,few,TRBJ1-1,13,TRBV19
TGTGCCAGCACCCGCGGGGGGGAGGAGACCCAGTACTTC,CASTRGGEETQYF,TRBD2,NA,TRBJ2-5,13,TRBV2
TGTGCCAGCAGCTTAGATTGGCGGGCCTACGAGCAGTACTTC,CASSLDWRAYEQYF,NA,NA,TRBJ2-7,14,TRBV7-2
TGTGCCAGCAGCTTCAGGACAGGGGGCTTCTCTGGGGCCAACGTCCTGACTTTC,CASSFRTGGFSGANVLTF,TRBD1,NA,TRBJ2-6,18,TRBV7-2
TGTGCCAGCAGCTCGACAGGCCCCAAGAATCAGCCCCAGCATTTT,CASSSTGPKNQPQHF,NA,NA,TRBJ1-5,15,TRBV2
TGTGCCAGCAGTAAAAGACAGAAGAGCTCTGGAAACACCATATATTTT,CASSKRQKSSGNTIYF,NA,NA,TRBJ1-3,16,TRBV28
TGTGCCAGCAGCCACCTATTGGGACAGGGCGAAGAGACCCAGTACTTC,CASSHLLGQGEETQYF,TRBD1,once,TRBJ2-5,16,TRBV3-1/TRBV3-2
TGTGCCAGCACCCCAAGGGGTCTAGCGGTTAATGAGCAGTTCTTC,CASTPRGLAVNEQFF,TRBD2,NA,TRBJ2-1,15,TRBV7-2
TGTGCCAGCAGTATGGCAGGTTCTGGTCAGCCCCAGCATTTT,CASSMAGSGQPQHF,NA,NA,TRBJ1-5,14,TRBV28
TGTGCCAGCAGCGCCCTTCCCAGACAGGGAGGGAACACTGAAGCTTTCTTT,CASSALPRQGGNTEAFF,TRBD1,NA,TRBJ1-1,17,TRBV13
TGTGCCAGCAGCTCCGGGACAGAGTTCTACGAGCAGTACTTC,CASSSGTEFYEQYF,TRBD1,NA,TRBJ2-7,14,TRBV5-4
TGTGCCAGCAGCCAAGGGACAAAAGAGACCCAGTACTTC,CASSQGTKETQYF,NA,NA,TRBJ2-5,13,TRBV3-1/TRBV3-2
TGTGCCAGTACCAATCGGGGACTCGGGGAGCTGTTTTTT,CASTNRGLGELFF,NA,NA,TRBJ2-2,13,TRBV19
TGTGCCAGCAGAGGACAGCACACCGGGGAGCTGTTTTTT,CASRGQHTGELFF,NA,NA,TRBJ2-2,13,TRBV2
TGTGCCAGCTCACCACCGAGGACACACCTTTTGGAGCAGTACTTC,CASSPPRTHLLEQYF,NA,NA,TRBJ2-7,15,TRBV18